This T cell receptor beta chain stems from a study of blood T cell repertoires in COVID-19 (dated by TCRdb to 2020 to 2022). About the full investigation: Samples covering the acute and convalescent phases of COVID-19 were provided by collaborators in the United States, Italy and Spain. The material from the prospective study consisted of cDNA or gDNA derived from T cells, B-cell-depleted T cells, or PBMCs. Deeply sampled blood TCRbeta repertoires from subjects exposed to, actively infected with, or recovered from COVID-19 were included in the dataset. The repertoires were released in a freely available public database meant as a resource for research on the immune response to SARS-CoV-2. The samples were drawn from the first 160 participants of the ongoing ImmuneRACE study and from 1,200 or so subjects provided by 6 global collaborators. A de-identified subject ID, COVID-19 status, age in years and sex were almost always included in the sample metadata. Where available, HLA class I and class II types were obtained from metadata supplied by the sample provider rather than from assay-based typing. Overall results and qualifications from the work: Clinical and demographic metadata were provided uncurated, with the amount varying by source and participant.

Worth noting for this clone: This clone's antigen is unknown. Qualities for individual bases were not recorded, and no much larger clone is one base off.

The immunoSEQ Assay, a bias-controlled multiplex PCR, was used to amplify TCRbeta CDR3 regions from genomic DNA. Turning to the authors' computational methods: Nucleated cell counts per sample were estimated from amplification of reference gene primers within the assay. To quantify the absolute abundance of each unique TCRbeta CDR3 rearrangement, sequence reads were collapsed and filtered. For each sample, productive Simpson clonality was calculated by taking the square root of Simpson's diversity index across productive rearrangements. The table comes from immuneACCESS by way of TCRdb, which keeps in-frame sequences with V and J called. Part of the clones is missing from these tables; in studies checked, under half for an unresolved V gene and the rest for unknown reasons. The V and J calls and clone size are taken from that table; D and trimming were inferred from the DNA. Across this sample there are 400,000 to 450,000 clones, with 70% to 90% seen only once. Roughly 1.4% of the sample is held by the ten biggest clonotypes.

One collaborating source in Seattle enrolled patients while the patients were actively infected and followed the patients over time throughout the course of disease. Collaborating institutions collected whole blood in K2EDTA tubes following their own protocols. For TCRbeta analysis, collaborators shipped samples in one of three forms: frozen whole blood, isolated PBMCs, or DNA extracted from either of those sample types. From the cysteine up to the phenylalanine, the CDR3 has a length of 14 residues. The CDR3 DNA has 42 bases and is translated from base 1. V gives up 7 bases and J gives up 4 bases, and the segment between their germline ends measures 16 bases. The germline V gene yields MDHEN for CDR1 and SYDVKM for CDR2.

Sequencing was carried out using peripheral blood. The chain joins TRBV28 to TRBJ1-1; the D gene is perhaps TRBD1, on 5 matching bases. This TCR was recovered from a woman aged 40 to 50 with COVID-19, enrolled during active disease. DNA sequence: TGTGCCAGCAATAGGGACTTCACGGGCACTGAAGCTTTCTTT. Translated, it gives CASNRDFTGTEAFF.